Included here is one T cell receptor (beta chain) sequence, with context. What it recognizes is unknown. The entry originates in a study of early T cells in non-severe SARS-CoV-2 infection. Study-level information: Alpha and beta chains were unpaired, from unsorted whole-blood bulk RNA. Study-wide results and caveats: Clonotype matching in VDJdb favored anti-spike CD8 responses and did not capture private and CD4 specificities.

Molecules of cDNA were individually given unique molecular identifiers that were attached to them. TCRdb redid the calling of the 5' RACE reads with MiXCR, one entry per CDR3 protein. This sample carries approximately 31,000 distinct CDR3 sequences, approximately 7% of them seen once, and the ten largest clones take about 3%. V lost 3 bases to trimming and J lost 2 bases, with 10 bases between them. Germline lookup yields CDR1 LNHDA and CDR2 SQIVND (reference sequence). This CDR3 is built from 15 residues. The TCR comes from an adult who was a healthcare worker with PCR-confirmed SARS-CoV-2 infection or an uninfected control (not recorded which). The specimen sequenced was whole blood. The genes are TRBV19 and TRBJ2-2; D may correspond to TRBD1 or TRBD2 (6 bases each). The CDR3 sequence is CASSIQGTNTGELFF. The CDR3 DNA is TGTGCCAGTAGTATCCAGGGGACTAACACCGGGGAGCTGTTTTTT.